Following are 28 T cell receptor beta chains from one sample sequenced in a study of beta chain features in type 1 diabetes. Of the isolated RNA, all was reverse transcribed, and so the sequenced material was expressed TCRB transcripts. TCRdb's table, derived via immunoSEQ multiplex PCR, lists solely in-frame clones and lacks some. The sample yields fewer than 400,000 clones, 6.5% to 10% seen once. Sequenced input: central memory CD4+ T cells from blood. These receptors were collected from a woman in her late teens or twenties in good health.

Many counts were recorded for this clone. J is TRBJ2-1 and V is TRBV29-1; 12 bases align to TRBD2. After removal of 4 bases from V and 13 bases from J, the junction contained 5 bases not matched to a gene. Germline V gene sequence: CDR1 SQVTM, CDR2 ANQGSEA. The CDR3 covers 12 residues. CDR3 bases: TGCAGCGTTGGAGGACTAGCGGGACTTCAGTTCTTC. Protein sequence: CSVGGLAGLQFF.

The V gene is TRBV29-1, the J gene TRBJ1-2, with D possibly being TRBD1 (6 bases). CDR1 SQVTM and CDR2 ANQGSEA come from the germline V gene. This CDR3 spans 14 amino acids. Trimming stripped 2 bases from V and 4 bases from J, with 14 bases between. The CDR3 protein is CSVEMRTESYGYTF. The CDR3 region has the DNA TGCAGCGTTGAAATGCGGACAGAGAGCTATGGCTACACCTTC.

The chain couples TRBV27 to TRBJ1-5, with D possibly TRBD1 on 5 matching bases. The V end lost 8 bases, the J end lost 6 bases, and 17 bases lay between the germline ends. This CDR3 region has 14 residues. Germline assignment: CDR1 MNHEY and CDR2 SMNVEV (reference sequence). This CDR3 is CASGLLGGGQPQHF. The CDR3 coding sequence is TGTGCCAGCGGCCTACTTGGGGGGGGTCAGCCCCAGCATTTT.

This rearrangement joins TRBV28 to TRBJ2-2, with 10 bases matching TRBD2. V lost 2 bases and J lost 1; bases outside the gene matches: 1. The CDR3 spans 16 residues. Germline V gene lookup returns CDR1 MDHEN and CDR2 SYDVKM. The CDR3, as DNA: TGTGCCAGCAGTTTAAGCGGGAGGGTGAACACCGGGGAGCTGTTTTTT. It is translated as CASSLSGRVNTGELFF.

The chain employs TRBV7-9 and TRBJ2-7; no clear D gene. CDR1 is SEHNR and CDR2 is FQNEAQ in the germline V gene (reference sequence). This CDR3 is 13 amino acids long. The germline V and J ends were trimmed by 3 bases and 1 base, with 7 bases remaining between them. The CDR3 DNA follows: TGTGCCAGCAGCTTTGCGGATTCCTACGAGCAGTACTTC. It encodes CASSFADSYEQYF.

This clone turned up a few times. This chain joins TRBV20-1 and TRBJ2-2; D call uncertain. CDR3 length equals 11 residues. CDR1 is DFQATT, CDR2 SNEGSKA, per germline (reference sequence). Trimming shortened V by 3 bases and J by 7 bases, and 6 bases separated the two germline ends. The CDR3 is CSASPYGELFF. CDR3 bases: TGCAGTGCTAGCCCGTACGGGGAGCTGTTTTTT.

This rearrangement joins TRBV18 to TRBJ2-4, with D uncertain. Trimming pared 4 bases from V and 0 bases from J, leaving 7 bases between. Germline-derived CDR1 and CDR2 are KGHSH and LQKENI. This CDR3 is built from 14 residues. In nucleotides, the CDR3 is TGTGCCAGCTCACTGGAGCTAGCCAAAAACATTCAGTACTTC. As protein: CASSLELAKNIQYF.

This clone was seen more than once but under ten times. This chain's CDR3 is CASSSANRDEQFF. In DNA, the CDR3 is TGTGCCAGCAGTTCGGCGAATAGGGATGAGCAGTTCTTC. V is TRBV28 and J is TRBJ2-1; D not resolved. The CDR3 loop spans 13 amino acids. CDR1 and CDR2 (germline): MDHEN, SYDVKM. Trimming left V 4 bases short and J 8 bases short, with 12 bases between.

This chain connects TRBV13 to TRBJ2-3; 8 bases fit TRBD2. CDR3 length equals 17 residues. After removal of 7 bases from V and 8 bases from J, the junction contained 20 bases not matched to a gene. Germline assignment: CDR1 PRHDT and CDR2 FYEKMQ (reference sequence). CDR3 in DNA: TGTGCCAGCACCCTTCAGACTAGCGCCCCTGCCCCGGGTACGCAGTATTTT. Protein: CASTLQTSAPAPGTQYF.

The chain couples TRBV6-5 to TRBJ1-2, with 7 bases matching TRBD1. The CDR3 covers 14 residues. Losses at the gene ends were 4 bases for V and 9 bases for J; bases not matched to a gene: 11. CDR1 is MNHEY and CDR2 is SVGAGI in the germline V gene. The CDR3 nucleotides are TGTGCCAGCAGTTCTACCACAGGGGATATCTGCTACACCTTC. Protein product: CASSSTTGDICYTF.

This clone was detected ten times or more. V gene TRBV2 combines with J gene TRBJ2-3; D is uncertain. Looked up from germline, CDR1 is SNHLY and CDR2 is FYNNEI. The CDR3 spans 14 residues. V was clipped by 3 bases and J by 4 bases, with 11 bases between them. CDR3 coding DNA: TGTGCCAGCAGTGACATTTGGGCGCCAGATACGCAGTATTTT. Protein product: CASSDIWAPDTQYF. The entire variable domain, with the rest obtained from reference TRBV2 and TRBJ2-3, is as follows: EPEVTQTPSHQVTQMGQEVILRCVPISNHLYFYWYRQILGQKVEFLVSFYNNEISEKSEIFDDQFSVERPDGSNFTLKIRSTKLEDSAMYFCASSDIWAPDTQYFGPGTRLTVL.

The rearrangement uses TRBV29-1 and TRBJ2-5; 10 nucleotides line up with TRBD2. Unmatched junction bases numbered 6, after V lost 8 bases and J lost 6 bases. CDR3 size: 12 residues. Germline-derived CDR1 and CDR2 are SQVTM and ANQGSEA. The CDR3 here is CSTGTSGKTQYF. The CDR3 region has the DNA TGCAGCACCGGCACTAGCGGGAAGACCCAGTACTTC.

This clone was counted between two and nine times. The V gene is TRBV5-1, the J gene TRBJ1-4, with unresolved D. With 0 bases removed from V and 7 bases from J, the gap between germline ends came to 13 bases. The CDR3 sequence is 15 residues long. Germline V lookup: CDR1 SGHRS, CDR2 YFSETQ. CDR3 loop: CASSLGGTDGEKLFF. In DNA, the CDR3 is TGCGCCAGCAGCTTGGGGGGAACAGATGGTGAAAAACTGTTTTTT.

This clone was seen only a few times. This specimen includes other DNA sequences encoding the same CDR3. This chain connects TRBV5-1 to TRBJ2-3; possible D gene TRBD2, 5 bases. Germline CDR1 is SGHRS and CDR2 is YFSETQ. Trimming took 2 bases from V and 2 from J, leaving 9 bases between them. This CDR3 contains 14 residues. CDR3 loop: CASSFSGSTDTQYF. The DNA for the CDR3 is TGCGCCAGCAGCTTCAGCGGTTCCACAGATACGCAGTATTTT.

The chain has TRBV29-1 and TRBJ2-2; D uncertain. V gave up 2 bases and J gave up 8 bases, with 12 bases separating them. The CDR3 runs to 13 residues. The germline V gene encodes CDR1 SQVTM and CDR2 ANQGSEA. CDR3: CSVEKVPRGELFF. CDR3 in DNA: TGCAGCGTTGAAAAGGTCCCCCGAGGGGAGCTGTTTTTT.

This clone was seen only a few times. The chain recombines TRBV10-3 with TRBJ1-2; possibly TRBD1 for D (5 bases). The CDR3 spans 15 residues. The germline CDR1 and CDR2 sequences are ENHRY and SYGVKD. The V gene lost 6 bases and the J gene lost 8 bases, with 22 bases spanning the gap. CDR3 DNA: TGTGCCATCAGCCCGGGGCCGGCGGACGCCTTGGGCTACACCTTC. Protein sequence: CAISPGPADALGYTF.

This clone has more than one count but fewer than ten. The rearrangement uses TRBV28 and TRBJ1-3; no definite D call. CDR1 is MDHEN, CDR2 SYDVKM, per germline. Trimming shortened V by 1 base and J by 2 bases, and 0 bases separated the two germline ends. The CDR3 is 12 amino acids. CDR3 bases: TGTGCCAGCAGTTTATCTGGAAACACCATATATTTT. Its protein is CASSLSGNTIYF.

In its sample, this clone was seen many times. J is TRBJ2-1 and V is TRBV10-3; TRBD2 is a possible D gene (6 bases). The CDR3 covers 13 residues. With 4 bases removed from V and 7 bases from J, the gap between germline ends came to 11 bases. The germline V gene has CDR1 ENHRY and CDR2 SYGVKD. The CDR3 bases are TGTGCCATCAGTGCTAGCGTTGTTAATGAGCAGTTCTTC. It encodes CAISASVVNEQFF.

This clone was seen a few times. V usage is TRBV27 and J usage is TRBJ2-1; 14 bases line up with TRBD2. The length of the CDR3 is 16 residues. V lost 5 bases to trimming and J lost 7 bases; unmatched junction nucleotides: 7. Germline V lookup: CDR1 MNHEY, CDR2 SMNVEV (reference sequence). The CDR3 DNA follows: TGTGCCAGCAGTCCCTGGACTAGCGGGAGGCAGAATGAGCAGTTCTTC. Its translation: CASSPWTSGRQNEQFF.

This clone turned up a few times. This chain uses TRBV5-4 with TRBJ2-1; 8 positions agree with TRBD2. This CDR3 comprises 15 residues. The junction had 6 bases not matched to a gene; V was cut back by 3 bases and J by 4 bases. Germline assignment: CDR1 SGHNT and CDR2 YYREEE (reference sequence). The CDR3 loop reads CASSYGAGGYNEQFF. DNA of the CDR3: TGTGCCAGCAGCTATGGGGCGGGGGGATACAATGAGCAGTTCTTC.

This clone has a handful of counts. The rearrangement uses TRBV6-5 and TRBJ2-2; D unclear. CDR1 is MNHEY, CDR2 SVGAGI, per germline. The CDR3 totals 14 residues. The V gene lost 2 bases and the J gene lost 1 base, with 5 bases spanning the gap. CDR3 nucleotide sequence: TGTGCCAGCAGTTACGGCATGAACACCGGGGAGCTGTTTTTT. Its protein is CASSYGMNTGELFF.

This chain uses TRBV6-6 with TRBJ2-1, with D uncertain. The CDR3 spans 11 residues. The V end lost 6 bases, the J end lost 11 bases, and 11 bases lay between the germline ends. The germline V gene encodes CDR1 MNHNY and CDR2 SVGAGI (reference sequence). The CDR3 sequence is CASSHGPQQFF. CDR3 nucleotide sequence: TGTGCCAGCAGCCACGGACCGCAGCAGTTCTTC.

There are a few counts of this clone. The V and J genes are TRBV5-6 and TRBJ1-2; 7 bases map to TRBD1. The V segment lost 3 bases and the J segment 2 bases; nucleotides outside the gene matches: 1. CDR1 is SGHDT and CDR2 is YYEEEE in the germline V gene. This CDR3 comprises 13 residues. The CDR3 is CASSWDRNYGYTF. The CDR3 bases are TGTGCCAGCAGCTGGGACAGAAACTATGGCTACACCTTC.

This clone appeared a few times. The chain links TRBV6-5 to TRBJ2-7, with 7 bases lining up with TRBD1. The CDR3 extends over 14 amino acids. The junction had 12 bases not matched to a gene; V was cut back by 6 bases and J by 7 bases. The V gene's germline CDR1 is MNHEY and CDR2 SVGAGI. The CDR3 protein is CASRVTERGLEQYF. CDR3 DNA: TGTGCCAGCAGGGTAACAGAGAGGGGGCTGGAGCAGTACTTC.

The chain links TRBV7-2 to TRBJ1-5; TRBD1 agrees at 7 bases. The CDR3 loop spans 16 amino acids. Germline CDR1 SGHTA, CDR2 FQGNSA. Trimming removed 3 bases from V and 6 bases from J; junction bases left unmatched: 11. The CDR3 DNA sequence: TGTGCCAGCAGCTTCACCGGGACAGAAGAAGCTCAGCCCCAGCATTTT. Its protein is CASSFTGTEEAQPQHF.

V gene TRBV7-3 combines with J gene TRBJ2-2; D call uncertain. The length of the CDR3 is 11 residues. The V and J ends lost 3 bases and 8 bases respectively, with 4 bases between them. Germline values: CDR1 SGHTA, CDR2 FQGTGA. This chain's CDR3 is CASSFGGELFF. The CDR3 DNA reads TGTGCCAGCAGCTTTGGAGGGGAGCTGTTTTTT.

This clone was counted at least ten times. The chain has TRBV7-3 and TRBJ2-5; 8 bases are a match to TRBD1. The CDR3 runs 14 residues. The V segment lost 5 bases and the J segment 4 bases; nucleotides outside the gene matches: 6. Germline CDR1 and CDR2: SGHTA and FQGTGA. CDR3 bases: TGTGCCAGCAGCCGACAGGGGCCGGGAGAGACCCAGTACTTC. It translates to CASSRQGPGETQYF.

The chain recombines TRBV7-8 with TRBJ2-5; no firm D call. The CDR3 consists of 14 residues. From germline, CDR1 is SGHVS and CDR2 FQNEAQ. V was trimmed by 5 bases and J by 0 bases, leaving 10 bases between them. The CDR3 sequence: CASSAHSYQETQYF. The CDR3, as DNA: TGTGCCAGCAGCGCTCACAGCTACCAAGAGACCCAGTACTTC.